The rows below give T cell receptor beta chains drawn from one sample of a study of cytomegalovirus exposure and HLA in healthy donors. Sequenced by immunoSEQ multiplex PCR; TCRdb stores in-frame clones only, minus some. The sample comprises about 140,000 clones, about 77% of which are singletons, and 3% to 4.5% rests with the top ten. The sequencing sample was made of PBMCs. The source of these receptors is a male donor in good health and CMV-seronegative. Both conserved end residues are part of each CDR3. Fields, in order: V gene, D gene, J gene, CDR3 DNA, CDR3 protein. A D gene is named only where the DNA matches it firmly.

v_gene: TRBV4-2; d_gene: TRBD2; j_gene: TRBJ2-2; CDR3nt: TGTGCCAGCAGCCAGAGAGCCCCGGGAGGCACCGGGGAGCTGTTTTTT; CDR3aa: CASSQRAPGGTGELFF
v_gene: TRBV7-8; d_gene: TRBD2; j_gene: TRBJ2-7; CDR3nt: TGTGCCAGCAGCCGAGGGTTCCGCGGGAGGGCCCACGAGCAGTACTTC; CDR3aa: CASSRGFRGRAHEQYF
v_gene: TRBV6-1; d_gene: NA; j_gene: TRBJ2-5; CDR3nt: TGTGCCAGCAGTGAACTGGCGGGCCGGGAGACCCAGTACTTC; CDR3aa: CASSELAGRETQYF
v_gene: TRBV2; d_gene: TRBD1; j_gene: TRBJ1-5; CDR3nt: TGTGCCAGCAGAGAACAGGGGAGGGTCAATCAGCCCCAGCATTTT; CDR3aa: CASREQGRVNQPQHF
v_gene: TRBV5-6; d_gene: NA; j_gene: TRBJ1-4; CDR3nt: TGTGCCAGCAGCTTGACAGGTCATAATGAAAAACTGTTTTTT; CDR3aa: CASSLTGHNEKLFF
v_gene: TRBV6-5; d_gene: TRBD1; j_gene: TRBJ1-3; CDR3nt: TGTGCCAGCAGTCAGGACAGGGCAAGTGGAAACACCATATATTTT; CDR3aa: CASSQDRASGNTIYF
v_gene: TRBV5-1; d_gene: NA; j_gene: TRBJ1-1; CDR3nt: TGCGCCAGCAGCTTGCTAGGAGCTCCGAACACTGAAGCTTTCTTT; CDR3aa: CASSLLGAPNTEAFF
v_gene: TRBV5-6; d_gene: TRBD1; j_gene: TRBJ1-5; CDR3nt: TGTGCCAGCAGCCTGACAGGGGGCAATCAGCCCCAGCATTTT; CDR3aa: CASSLTGGNQPQHF
v_gene: TRBV4-1; d_gene: NA; j_gene: TRBJ2-7; CDR3nt: TGCGCCAGCAGCCCCCGGGACACGTCTCGCTACGAGCAGTACTTC; CDR3aa: CASSPRDTSRYEQYF
v_gene: TRBV7-6; d_gene: NA; j_gene: TRBJ1-5; CDR3nt: TGTGCCAGCAGCCCGGGGGTCAATCAGCCCCAGCATTTT; CDR3aa: CASSPGVNQPQHF
v_gene: TRBV2; d_gene: TRBD1; j_gene: TRBJ1-2; CDR3nt: TGTGCCAGCAGTGAAGTGGGACAGGGAACTAAGAGCTATGGCTACACCTTC; CDR3aa: CASSEVGQGTKSYGYTF